What follows describes a single T cell receptor beta chain. Sequencing used immunoSEQ multiplex PCR; TCRdb keeps in-frame clones, though not all of them. The data contain 110,000 to 150,000 clones, approximately 90% of them singletons. This sample was taken from a study of blood T cell repertoires in COVID-19. Study information: Sources were T cells, B-cell-depleted T cells, or PBMCs; the material itself was cDNA or gDNA.

This CDR3 spans 14 amino acids. This chain uses TRBV21-1 with TRBJ2-5; TRBD2 is the table's D call and was not checked against the DNA. TRBV21-1 is listed as a pseudogene. Sequencing was carried out using peripheral blood. This receptor was taken from a man aged 60 to 75 with active or convalescent COVID-19. The CDR3 loop reads CASSKGRGGETQYF. DNA for the CDR3: TGTGCCAGCAGCAAGGGCAGGGGAGGGGAGACCCAGTACTTC.